One sample yielded the 23 T cell receptor beta chains listed below, sequenced in a study of T cell responses to AZD1222 COVID-19 vaccine. The method was immunoSEQ multiplex PCR; TCRdb's version includes in-frame clones alone and lacks a portion of them. The data show some 140,000 clones, with approximately 90% seen just once and roughly 3.1% held by the top ten. The sample in question was peripheral blood, obtained on day 0 of AZD1222 vaccination. These receptors originate from an adult in good health.

This chain connects TRBV6-2 or TRBV6-3 to TRBJ2-3; either TRBD1 or TRBD2 may fit D (6 bases each). The length of the CDR3 is 17 residues. CDR1 and CDR2 (germline): MNHEY, SVGEGT. Trimming shortened V by 4 bases and J by 5 bases, and 22 bases separated the two germline ends. The CDR3 reads CASSSWGLDRGGDTQYF. The CDR3 region has the DNA TGTGCCAGCAGTTCCTGGGGACTCGATCGAGGGGGAGATACGCAGTATTTT.

The chain is built from TRBV4-3 and TRBJ1-1; possibly TRBD1 for D (6 bases). Per the germline V gene, CDR1 is LGHNA and CDR2 is YSLEER. V was shortened by 0 bases and J by 5 bases, with 19 bases between the two germline ends. There are 17 residues in the CDR3. The CDR3 loop reads CASSQDAQGLLSTEAFF. Here the CDR3 DNA reads TGCGCCAGCAGCCAAGATGCGCAGGGGCTACTCAGTACTGAAGCTTTCTTT.

The chain joins TRBV1 to TRBJ1-2. TRBV1 is annotated as a pseudogene. This CDR3 spans 18 amino acids. The CDR3 DNA is TGCACCAGCAGCCAAGATAATTTGAGGGACTCTACTAACTATGGCTACACCTTC. It translates to CTSSQDNLRDSTNYGYTF.

The V and J genes are TRBV7-9 and TRBJ2-5, with 7 bases that match TRBD2. V lost 8 bases to trimming and J lost 4 bases; unmatched junction nucleotides: 4. This CDR3 is 12 amino acids long. The germline gives CDR1 SEHNR, CDR2 FQNEAQ (reference sequence). The CDR3 reads CASGGVAETQYF. The DNA of the CDR3 is TGTGCCAGCGGGGGGGTAGCAGAGACCCAGTACTTC. Drawing the rest from reference TRBV7-9 and TRBJ2-5, the complete variable domain is DTGVSQNPRHKITKRGQNVTFRCDPISEHNRLYWYRQTLGQGPEFLTYFQNEAQLEKSRLLSDRFSAERPKGSFSTLEIQRTEQGDSAMYLCASGGVAETQYFGPGTRLLVL.

This rearrangement joins TRBV7-8 to TRBJ1-1, with D tentatively TRBD1 (5 bases). Trimming shortened V by 5 bases and J by 6 bases, and 10 bases separated the two germline ends. Per the germline V gene, CDR1 is SGHVS and CDR2 is FQNEAQ. The CDR3 is 12 residues long. CDR3 protein: CASSRDVAEAFF. As DNA, the CDR3 is TGTGCCAGCAGCCGGGACGTTGCTGAAGCTTTCTTT.

CDR3 in DNA: TGCGCCAGCAGCTTGCTTGGGGGCGAAGCTTTCTTT. Amino acid sequence: CASSLLGGEAFF. The chain combines TRBV5-1 with TRBJ1-1, with D tentatively TRBD1 (6 bases). Germline loops: CDR1 SGHRS, CDR2 YFSETQ. The CDR3 loop spans 12 amino acids. The germline V and J ends were trimmed by 1 base and 8 bases, with 9 bases remaining between them.

The rearrangement links TRBV18 to TRBJ2-1; D unclear. From germline, CDR1 is KGHSH and CDR2 LQKENI. The CDR3 is 13 amino acids. With 3 bases removed from V and 2 bases from J, the gap between germline ends came to 5 bases. CDR3 DNA: TGTGCCAGCTCACCCCTAGCCTACAATGAGCAGTTCTTC. This gives the protein CASSPLAYNEQFF.

J is TRBJ1-4 and V is TRBV2; D remains unclear. The CDR3 loop spans 12 amino acids. Germline values: CDR1 SNHLY, CDR2 FYNNEI. The ends were cut back, 7 bases at V and 8 bases at J, with 11 bases in the middle. This CDR3 reads CASTAVEEKLFF. As DNA, the CDR3 is TGTGCCAGCACGGCGGTGGAGGAAAAACTGTTTTTT.

This chain uses TRBV5-4 with TRBJ2-6, with TRBD1 matching over 8 bases. Germline lookup yields CDR1 SGHNT and CDR2 YYREEE (reference sequence). V was pared by 4 bases and J by 7 bases, with 4 bases of the junction left unmatched. The CDR3 totals 14 residues. CDR3 nucleotide sequence: TGTGCCAGCAGCGTGGACAGGGTCGCCAACGTCCTGACTTTC. It yields the protein CASSVDRVANVLTF.

The chain combines TRBV2 with TRBJ1-2; D not resolved. In germline, CDR1 is SNHLY, CDR2 FYNNEI. The CDR3 is made up of 13 amino acids. V lost 3 bases and J 4 bases, leaving 9 bases between the germline ends. Here the CDR3 DNA reads TGTGCCAGCAGTGAGATAACAGCCTATGGCTACACCTTC. Translated, it gives CASSEITAYGYTF.

This sequence joins TRBV3-1 (or the pseudogene TRBV3-2) and TRBJ1-4; D is undetermined. The CDR3 consists of 14 residues. The V end was cut by 1 base, the J end by 8 bases, with 11 bases between. Germline V gene lookup returns CDR1 LGHDT and CDR2 YNNKEL (reference sequence). Here the CDR3 reads CASSQGRAGEKLFF. The CDR3 DNA reads TGTGCCAGCAGCCAAGGGAGGGCTGGGGAAAAACTGTTTTTT.

V gene TRBV7-9 combines with J gene TRBJ1-3; D gene uncertain. V lost 5 bases to trimming and J lost 0 bases, with 11 bases between them. The CDR3 has 15 amino acids. CDR1 and CDR2 (germline): SEHNR, FQNEAQ (reference sequence). CDR3 amino acids: CASSHSGISGNTIYF. CDR3 DNA sequence: TGTGCCAGCAGCCACTCCGGGATCTCTGGAAACACCATATATTTT.

The chain combines TRBV5-6 with TRBJ1-2, with D tentatively TRBD1 (6 bases). The length of the CDR3 is 14 residues. V shed 4 bases and J shed 2 bases, with 12 bases lying between them. The germline CDR1 and CDR2 sequences are SGHDT and YYEEEE. CDR3 loop: CASSTGQLNYGYTF. The CDR3 DNA follows: TGTGCCAGCAGCACCGGACAGCTCAACTATGGCTACACCTTC.

The chain employs TRBV6-5 and TRBJ2-7; 11 nucleotides line up with TRBD2. Looked up from germline, CDR1 is MNHEY and CDR2 is SVGAGI. The CDR3 contains 15 residues. Germline trimming cut 4 bases from V and 5 bases from J; bases unmatched to any gene: 7. DNA of the CDR3: TGTGCCAGCAGTTTGTCCGGGACTAGCGGTCACGAGCAGTACTTC. It encodes CASSLSGTSGHEQYF.

The rearrangement uses TRBV19 and TRBJ2-7; TRBD1 might be the D (6 bases). Trimming left V 5 bases short and J 5 bases short, with 13 bases between. Germline-derived CDR1 and CDR2 are LNHDA and SQIVND (reference sequence). The CDR3 sequence is 13 residues long. The CDR3: CASSPGDRNEQYF. The CDR3 bases are TGTGCCAGTAGTCCAGGGGACCGGAACGAGCAGTACTTC.

V and J are TRBV19 and TRBJ1-6; D is perhaps TRBD1 (5 bases). In germline, CDR1 is LNHDA, CDR2 SQIVND (reference sequence). V was pared by 2 bases and J by 6 bases, with 11 bases between. The length of the CDR3 is 15 residues. CDR3 region: CASSIQGRGNSPLHF. In DNA form, the CDR3 reads TGTGCCAGTAGTATACAGGGAAGGGGTAATTCACCCCTCCACTTT.

The chain recombines TRBV5-1 with TRBJ2-1; D might be TRBD2 (6 bases). The CDR3 spans 13 residues. Germline V gene sequence: CDR1 SGHRS, CDR2 YFSETQ. V gave up 0 bases and J gave up 9 bases, with 10 bases separating them. This CDR3 is CASSLVLEGEQFF. The CDR3 coding sequence is TGCGCCAGCAGCTTGGTCCTGGAGGGTGAGCAGTTCTTC.

The chain couples TRBV12-3 or TRBV12-4 to TRBJ1-6; D is perhaps TRBD1 (5 bases). V lost 6 bases to trimming and J lost 5 bases, with 8 bases between them. This CDR3 is built from 13 residues. This chain's CDR3 is CASRTVNNSPLHF. The CDR3 region has the DNA TGTGCCAGCAGGACAGTTAATAATTCACCCCTCCACTTT.

The chain combines TRBV7-9 with TRBJ2-5; 7 nucleotides agree with TRBD1. V was clipped by 2 bases and J by 5 bases; unmatched bases: 8. The CDR3 runs 15 residues. CDR1 is SEHNR and CDR2 is FQNEAQ in the germline V gene (reference sequence). As DNA, the CDR3 is TGTGCCAGCAGCTTAAGAGGGGGCCGCGCTGAGACCCAGTACTTC. Protein sequence: CASSLRGGRAETQYF.

CDR3 coding DNA: TGTGCCAGCAGCGCCTCAGGGTTTCCTAATGAAAAACTGTTTTTT. Protein product: CASSASGFPNEKLFF. J is TRBJ1-4 and V is TRBV6-4; tentatively, D is TRBD1 (5 bases). Germline CDR1 reads MRHNA; CDR2 reads SNTAGT. V was pared by 6 bases and J by 3 bases, with 14 bases between. The length of the CDR3 is 15 residues.

The CDR3 is CASGPGQAYGYTF. For the CDR3, the DNA is TGTGCTAGTGGCCCCGGACAGGCCTATGGCTACACCTTC. The gene calls are TRBV12-5 and TRBJ1-2, with 7 bases fitting TRBD1. Germline CDR1 is LGHNT and CDR2 is FRNRAP. CDR3 length: 13 amino acids. J gave up 4 bases and V 6 bases, and 5 bases lay outside the gene matches.

The chain has TRBV25-1 and TRBJ1-2, with no clear D. The germline V gene has CDR1 MGHDK and CDR2 SYGVNS. Trimming pared 1 base from V and 0 bases from J, leaving 9 bases between. This CDR3 is built from 15 residues. This CDR3 is CASSEWKGANYGYTF. DNA for the CDR3: TGTGCCAGCAGTGAATGGAAGGGAGCTAACTATGGCTACACCTTC.

V gene TRBV6-5 combines with J gene TRBJ1-6; the D is unclear. Germline values: CDR1 MNHEY, CDR2 SVGAGI. The V gene lost 2 bases and the J gene lost 9 bases, with 8 bases spanning the gap. This CDR3 region has 13 residues. Written as DNA, the CDR3 is TGTGCCAGCAGTTACGCCCGCGGTTCACCCCTCCACTTT. Its protein product is CASSYARGSPLHF.